The 10 T cell receptor beta chains in this list originate from one sample, sequenced in a study of T-cell reconstitution after alpha-beta-depleted transplantation in children. A library of TCRbeta sequences, prepared with unique molecular identifiers, was generated. In TCRdb, the PCR reads were re-called with MiXCR into one record per CDR3 protein. The data show roughly 670,000 distinct CDR3 sequences, around 14% seen once. The sequenced sample was PBMCs, obtained before TCRalphabeta/CD19-depleted stem cell transplant. The receptors were gathered from a girl aged 2 to 9 with congenital amegakaryocytic thrombocytopenia, due to receive a stem cell transplant.

This clonotype was recorded a few times. The chain couples TRBV7-9 to TRBJ2-1; 7 bases map to TRBD2. Germline CDR1 and CDR2: SEHNR and FQNEAQ (reference sequence). V lost 4 bases and J lost 7; bases outside the gene matches: 4. This CDR3 has 13 residues. As DNA, the CDR3 is TGTGCCAGCAGCTCGACCGGGGGGAATGAGCAGTTCTTC. Translated: CASSSTGGNEQFF.

In this sample, this clonotype turned up a few times. This chain uses TRBV29-1 with TRBJ2-5; maybe TRBD2 (5 bases). Germline CDR1 SQVTM, CDR2 ANQGSEA. CDR3 length: 10 residues. CDR3 amino acids: CSLGEETQYF. The CDR3 coding sequence is TGCAGTCTTGGGGAGGAGACCCAGTACTTC.

This clonotype was seen only a few times. A junction end diverges from the germline sequence, so it may reflect a read error. The chain is built from TRBV7-8 and TRBJ2-7; 7 bases align to TRBD2. This CDR3 is 12 amino acids long. Germline CDR1 is SGHVS and CDR2 is FQNEAQ. The CDR3 sequence is CASSLGDYGQYF. Here the CDR3 DNA reads TGTGCCAGCAGCTTAGGGGACTACGGGCAGTACTTC. Using reference TRBV7-8 and TRBJ2-7 for the parts outside the CDR3, the full variable domain is GAGVSQSPRYKVAKRGQDVALRCDPISGHVSLFWYQQALGQGPEFLTYFQNEAQLDKSGLPSDRFFAERPEGSVSTLKIQRTQQEDSAVYLCASSLGDYGQYFGPGTRLTVT.

This clonotype was seen at least ten times. The chain carries TRBV7-8 and TRBJ2-2; D is undetermined. CDR1 SGHVS and CDR2 FQNEAQ come from the germline V gene. Trimming took off 0 bases at V and 6 bases at J, with 8 bases between the two ends. The CDR3 is made up of 14 amino acids. The CDR3 loop reads CASSLANRAGELFF. The CDR3 DNA follows: TGTGCCAGCAGCTTAGCCAACAGAGCCGGGGAGCTGTTTTTT. The entire variable domain, with the rest obtained from reference TRBV7-8 and TRBJ2-2, is as follows: GAGVSQSPRYKVAKRGQDVALRCDPISGHVSLFWYQQALGQGPEFLTYFQNEAQLDKSGLPSDRFFAERPEGSVSTLKIQRTQQEDSAVYLCASSLANRAGELFFGEGSRLTVL.

This clonotype was found many times. The chain links TRBV7-9 to TRBJ1-6; a possible D gene is TRBD1 (6 bases). This CDR3 spans 15 amino acids. Trimming removed 8 bases at V and 7 bases at J, with 18 bases between. Germline values: CDR1 SEHNR, CDR2 FQNEAQ (reference sequence). The CDR3, as DNA: TGTGCCAGCTCAACCGCCGCGGGGGCAAATTCACCCCTCCACTTT. Its protein is CASSTAAGANSPLHF.

This clonotype was recorded a few times. V and J are TRBV7-3 and TRBJ1-1; D uncertain. This CDR3 is built from 13 residues. Trimming took 5 bases from V and 2 from J, leaving 9 bases between them. Germline CDR1 reads SGHTA; CDR2 reads FQGTGA. The CDR3 is CASSEGANTEAFF. As DNA, the CDR3 is TGTGCCAGCAGCGAAGGCGCAAACACTGAAGCTTTCTTT.

This clonotype was seen a few times. V and J are TRBV7-9 and TRBJ2-1; D is ambiguous. This CDR3 has 14 residues. Germline lookup yields CDR1 SEHNR and CDR2 FQNEAQ (reference sequence). The ends were cut back, 0 bases at V and 10 bases at J, with 13 bases in the middle. The CDR3 nucleotides read TGTGCCAGCAGCTTAGCATCTGGGCGGACGGAGCAGTTCTTC. Encoded protein: CASSLASGRTEQFF.

This clonotype was seen only a few times. The rearrangement joins TRBV5-1 to TRBJ2-1; possible D gene TRBD1, 5 bases. CDR1 and CDR2 (germline): SGHRS, YFSETQ. Trimming stripped 4 bases from V and 4 bases from J, with 18 bases between. CDR3 length: 16 amino acids. The CDR3 loop reads CASSPGAFSRYNEQFF. In nucleotides, the CDR3 is TGCGCCAGCAGCCCTGGGGCGTTCTCTAGATACAATGAGCAGTTCTTC.

In this sample, this clonotype turned up many times. V usage is TRBV5-1 and J usage is TRBJ2-7, with D unresolved. The V and J ends lost 0 bases and 3 bases respectively, with 4 bases between them. CDR3 length: 12 amino acids. CDR1 SGHRS and CDR2 YFSETQ come from the germline V gene. In DNA form, the CDR3 reads TGCGCCAGCAGCTTGGAGGGCTACGAGCAGTACTTC. Protein: CASSLEGYEQYF.

The rearrangement links TRBV5-1 to TRBJ2-1; the D gene could be TRBD1 or TRBD2 (5 bases each). Germline V gene sequence: CDR1 SGHRS, CDR2 YFSETQ. Trimming cost V 3 bases and J 8 bases, with 18 bases left between them. This CDR3 spans 15 amino acids. DNA for the CDR3: TGCGCCAGCAGCTCCCGGGACCGAAATAGCGATGAGCAGTTCTTC. This translates into CASSSRDRNSDEQFF.